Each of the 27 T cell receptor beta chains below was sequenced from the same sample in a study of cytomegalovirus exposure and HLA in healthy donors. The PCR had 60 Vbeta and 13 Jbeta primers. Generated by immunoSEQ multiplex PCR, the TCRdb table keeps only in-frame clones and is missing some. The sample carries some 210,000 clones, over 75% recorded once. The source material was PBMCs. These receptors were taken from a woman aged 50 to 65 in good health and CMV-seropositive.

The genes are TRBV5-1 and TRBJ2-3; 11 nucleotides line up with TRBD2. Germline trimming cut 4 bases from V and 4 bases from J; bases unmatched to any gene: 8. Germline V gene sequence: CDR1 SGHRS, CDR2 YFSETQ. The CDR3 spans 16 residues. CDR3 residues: CASSAALAGGADTQYF. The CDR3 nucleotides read TGCGCCAGCAGCGCGGCTTTAGCGGGGGGGGCAGATACGCAGTATTTT.

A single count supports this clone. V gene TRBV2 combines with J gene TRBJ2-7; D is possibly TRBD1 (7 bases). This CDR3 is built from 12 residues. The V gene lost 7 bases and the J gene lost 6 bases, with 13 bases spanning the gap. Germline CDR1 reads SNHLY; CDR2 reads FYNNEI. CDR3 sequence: CASKEGAREQYF. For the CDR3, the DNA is TGTGCCAGCAAGGAGGGGGCGCGCGAGCAGTACTTC.

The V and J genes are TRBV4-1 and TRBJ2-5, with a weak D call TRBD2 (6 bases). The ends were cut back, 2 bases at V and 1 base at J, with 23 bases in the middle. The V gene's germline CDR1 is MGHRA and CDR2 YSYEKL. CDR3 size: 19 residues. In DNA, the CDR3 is TGCGCCAGCAGCCAAAGATTGATGTGGCGGGGCCTTCGCCAAGAGACCCAGTACTTC. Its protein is CASSQRLMWRGLRQETQYF.

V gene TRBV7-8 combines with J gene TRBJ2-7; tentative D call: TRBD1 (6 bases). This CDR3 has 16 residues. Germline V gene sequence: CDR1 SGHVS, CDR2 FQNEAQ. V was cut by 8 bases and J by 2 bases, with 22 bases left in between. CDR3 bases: TGTGCCAGCTTACCCCCCGGGGCAGGGGTGACCTACGAGCAGTACTTC. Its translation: CASLPPGAGVTYEQYF. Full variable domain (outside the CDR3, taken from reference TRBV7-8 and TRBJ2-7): GAGVSQSPRYKVAKRGQDVALRCDPISGHVSLFWYQQALGQGPEFLTYFQNEAQLDKSGLPSDRFFAERPEGSVSTLKIQRTQQEDSAVYLCASLPPGAGVTYEQYFGPGTRLTVT.

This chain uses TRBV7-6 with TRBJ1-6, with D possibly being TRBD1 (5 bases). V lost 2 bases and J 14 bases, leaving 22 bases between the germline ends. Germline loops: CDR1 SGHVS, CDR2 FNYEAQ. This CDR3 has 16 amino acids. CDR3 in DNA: TGTGCCAGCAGCTTAACCTCCCAGGGCGGCTATTCCACCCTCCACTTT. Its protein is CASSLTSQGGYSTLHF.

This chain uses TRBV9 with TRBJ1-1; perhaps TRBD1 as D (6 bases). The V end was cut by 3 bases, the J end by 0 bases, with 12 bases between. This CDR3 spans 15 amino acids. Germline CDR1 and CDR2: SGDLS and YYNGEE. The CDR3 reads CASSGRAGVNTEAFF. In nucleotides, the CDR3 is TGTGCCAGCAGCGGGCGGGCAGGGGTGAACACTGAAGCTTTCTTT.

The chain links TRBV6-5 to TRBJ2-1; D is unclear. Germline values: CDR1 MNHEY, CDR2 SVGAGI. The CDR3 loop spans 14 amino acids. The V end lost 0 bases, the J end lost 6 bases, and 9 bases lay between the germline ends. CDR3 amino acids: CASSYSRLANEQFF. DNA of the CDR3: TGTGCCAGCAGTTACTCGAGGTTGGCCAATGAGCAGTTCTTC.

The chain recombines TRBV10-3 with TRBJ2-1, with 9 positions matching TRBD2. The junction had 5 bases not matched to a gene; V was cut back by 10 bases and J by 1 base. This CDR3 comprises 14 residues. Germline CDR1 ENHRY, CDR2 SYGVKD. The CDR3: CATLSGGSYNEQFF. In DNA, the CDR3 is TGTGCCACCCTTAGCGGGGGTTCCTACAATGAGCAGTTCTTC.

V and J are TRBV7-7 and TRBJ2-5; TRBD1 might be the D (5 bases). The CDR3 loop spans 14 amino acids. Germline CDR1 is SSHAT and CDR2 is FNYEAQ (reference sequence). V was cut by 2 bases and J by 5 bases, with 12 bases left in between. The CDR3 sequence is CASSLTGPGETQYF. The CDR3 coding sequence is TGTGCCAGCAGCTTAACAGGCCCCGGGGAGACCCAGTACTTC.

The CDR3 here is CASSTWTGGLNEQYF. Here the CDR3 DNA reads TGTGCCAGTAGTACTTGGACAGGGGGCCTGAACGAGCAGTACTTC. The chain joins TRBV19 to TRBJ2-5; 11 bases are a match to TRBD1. The end of the DNA fits TRBJ2-7 better, so the J call may be wrong. Germline V gene sequence: CDR1 LNHDA, CDR2 SQIVND (reference sequence). The CDR3 contains 15 residues.

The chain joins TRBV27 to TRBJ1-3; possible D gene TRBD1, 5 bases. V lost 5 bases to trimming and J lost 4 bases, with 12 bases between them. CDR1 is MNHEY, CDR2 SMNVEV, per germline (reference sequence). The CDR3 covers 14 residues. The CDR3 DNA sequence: TGTGCCAGCAGTCCAGGGCATCGAGGAAACACCATATATTTT. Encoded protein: CASSPGHRGNTIYF.

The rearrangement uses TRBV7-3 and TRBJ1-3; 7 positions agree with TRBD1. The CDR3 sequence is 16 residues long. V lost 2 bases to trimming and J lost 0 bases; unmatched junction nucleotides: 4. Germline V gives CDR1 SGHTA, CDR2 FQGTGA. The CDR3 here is CASSLGGQHSGNTIYF. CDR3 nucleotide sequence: TGTGCCAGCAGCTTAGGGGGACAGCACTCTGGAAACACCATATATTTT.

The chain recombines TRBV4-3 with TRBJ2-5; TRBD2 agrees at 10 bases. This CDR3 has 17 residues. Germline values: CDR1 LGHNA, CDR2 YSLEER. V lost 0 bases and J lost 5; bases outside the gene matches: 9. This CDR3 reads CASSQDRPLLAGETQYF. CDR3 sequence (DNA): TGCGCCAGCAGCCAAGATCGGCCCTTACTAGCGGGGGAGACCCAGTACTTC.

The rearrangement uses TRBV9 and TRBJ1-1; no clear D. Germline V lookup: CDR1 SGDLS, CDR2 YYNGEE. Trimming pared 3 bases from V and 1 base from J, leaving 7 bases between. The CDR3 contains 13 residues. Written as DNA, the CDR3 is TGTGCCAGCAGCGAAACTCCGAACACTGAAGCTTTCTTT. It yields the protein CASSETPNTEAFF.

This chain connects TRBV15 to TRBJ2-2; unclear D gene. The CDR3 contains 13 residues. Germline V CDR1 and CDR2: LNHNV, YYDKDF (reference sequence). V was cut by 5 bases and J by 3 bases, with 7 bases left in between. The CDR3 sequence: CATSSAYTGELFF. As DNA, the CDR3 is TGTGCCACCAGCTCAGCGTACACCGGGGAGCTGTTTTTT.

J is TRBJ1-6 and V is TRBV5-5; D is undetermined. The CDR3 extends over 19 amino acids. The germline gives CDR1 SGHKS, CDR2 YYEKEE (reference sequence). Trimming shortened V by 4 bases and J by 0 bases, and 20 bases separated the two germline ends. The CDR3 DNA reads TGTGCCAGCAGCCTCCTTCTCCTACCCTTGAGCTCCTATAATTCACCCCTCCACTTT. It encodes CASSLLLLPLSSYNSPLHF.

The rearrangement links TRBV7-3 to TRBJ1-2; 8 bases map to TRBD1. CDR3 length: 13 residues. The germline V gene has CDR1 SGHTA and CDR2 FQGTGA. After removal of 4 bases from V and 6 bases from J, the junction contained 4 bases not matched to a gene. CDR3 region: CASSSPQGDGYTF. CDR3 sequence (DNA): TGTGCCAGCAGCTCTCCACAGGGGGATGGCTACACCTTC. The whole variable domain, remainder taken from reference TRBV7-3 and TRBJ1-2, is GAGVSQTPSNKVTEKGKYVELRCDPISGHTALYWYRQSLGQGPEFLIYFQGTGAADDSGLPNDRFFAVRPEGSVSTLKIQRTERGDSAVYLCASSSPQGDGYTFGSGTRLTVV.

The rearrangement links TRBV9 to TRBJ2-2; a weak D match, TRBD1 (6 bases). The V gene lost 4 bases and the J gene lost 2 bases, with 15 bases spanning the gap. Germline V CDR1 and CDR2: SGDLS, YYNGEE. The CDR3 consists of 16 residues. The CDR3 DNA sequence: TGTGCCAGCAGCTTCAGTGGGGGACAAAACACCGGGGAGCTGTTTTTT. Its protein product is CASSFSGGQNTGELFF.

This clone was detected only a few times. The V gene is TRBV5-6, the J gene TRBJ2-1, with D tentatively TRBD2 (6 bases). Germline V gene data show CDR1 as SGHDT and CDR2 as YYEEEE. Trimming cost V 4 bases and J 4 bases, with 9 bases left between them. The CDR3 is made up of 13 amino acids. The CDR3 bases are TGTGCCAGCAGCGGCGGGATTTACAATGAGCAGTTCTTC. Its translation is CASSGGIYNEQFF.

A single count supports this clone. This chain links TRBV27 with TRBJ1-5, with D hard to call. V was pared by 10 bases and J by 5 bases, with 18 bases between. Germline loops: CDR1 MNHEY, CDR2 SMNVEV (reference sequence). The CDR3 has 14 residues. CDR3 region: CATKSRQNDQPQHF. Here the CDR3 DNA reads TGTGCCACCAAGAGCAGGCAGAATGATCAGCCCCAGCATTTT.

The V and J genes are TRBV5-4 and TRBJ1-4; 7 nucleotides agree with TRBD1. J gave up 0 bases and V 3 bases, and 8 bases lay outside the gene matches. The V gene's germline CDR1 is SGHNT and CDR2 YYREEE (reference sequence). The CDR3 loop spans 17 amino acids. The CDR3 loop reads CASSSRDSLATNEKLFF. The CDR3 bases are TGTGCCAGCAGCTCCCGGGACAGCCTTGCAACTAATGAAAAACTGTTTTTT. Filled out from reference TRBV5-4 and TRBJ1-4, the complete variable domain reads ETGVTQSPTHLIKTRGQQVTLRCSSQSGHNTVSWYQQALGQGPQFIFQYYREEENGRGNFPPRFSGLQFPNYSSELNVNALELDDSALYLCASSSRDSLATNEKLFFGSGTQLSVL.

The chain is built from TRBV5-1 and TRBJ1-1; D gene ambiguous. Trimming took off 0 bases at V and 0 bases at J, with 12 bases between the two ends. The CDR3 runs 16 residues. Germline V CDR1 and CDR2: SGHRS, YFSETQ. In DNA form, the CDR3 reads TGCGCCAGCAGCTTGGGCACAGTAAGAATGAACACTGAAGCTTTCTTT. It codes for CASSLGTVRMNTEAFF. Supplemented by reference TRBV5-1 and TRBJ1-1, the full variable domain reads KAGVTQTPRYLIKTRGQQVTLSCSPISGHRSVSWYQQTPGQGLQFLFEYFSETQRNKGNFPGRFSGRQFSNSRSEMNVSTLELGDSALYLCASSLGTVRMNTEAFFGQGTRLTVV.

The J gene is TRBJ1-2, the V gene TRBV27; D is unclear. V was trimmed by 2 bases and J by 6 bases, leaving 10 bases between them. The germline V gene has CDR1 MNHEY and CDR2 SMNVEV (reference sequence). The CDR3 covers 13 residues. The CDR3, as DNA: TGTGCCAGCAGTTTACGAGGCTGGCATGGCTACACCTTC. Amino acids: CASSLRGWHGYTF.

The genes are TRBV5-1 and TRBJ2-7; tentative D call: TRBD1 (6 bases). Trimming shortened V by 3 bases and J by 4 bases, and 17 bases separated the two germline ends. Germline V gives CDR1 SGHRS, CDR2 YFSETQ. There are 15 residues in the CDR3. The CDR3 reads CASSSESDSVYEQYF. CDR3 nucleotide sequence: TGCGCCAGCAGCTCGGAGTCGGACAGCGTTTACGAGCAGTACTTC.

The CDR3, as DNA: TGTGCCAGCGCGAACTACGGGGATGCCTACGAGCAGTACTTC. It is translated as CASANYGDAYEQYF. The rearrangement links TRBV27 to TRBJ2-7, with a tentative D call TRBD2 (5 bases). The CDR3 is 14 residues long. Per germline, CDR1 MNHEY and CDR2 SMNVEV (reference sequence). Trimming stripped 8 bases from V and 2 bases from J, with 16 bases between.

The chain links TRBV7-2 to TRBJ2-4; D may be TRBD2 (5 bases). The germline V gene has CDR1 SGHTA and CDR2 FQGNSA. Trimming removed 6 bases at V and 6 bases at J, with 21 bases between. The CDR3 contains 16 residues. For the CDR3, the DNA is TGTGCCAGCAGACCCCCAGGTGCGCACCGGGGAAACATTCAGTACTTC. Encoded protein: CASRPPGAHRGNIQYF.

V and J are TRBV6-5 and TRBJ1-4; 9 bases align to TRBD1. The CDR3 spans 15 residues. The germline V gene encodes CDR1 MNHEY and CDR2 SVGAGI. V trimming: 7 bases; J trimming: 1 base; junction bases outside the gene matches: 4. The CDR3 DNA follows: TGTGCCAGCATTAGACAGGGGGGAACTAATGAAAAACTGTTTTTT. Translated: CASIRQGGTNEKLFF.